A single sample is the source of the 27 T cell receptor beta chains below, sequenced in a study of PD-L1 blockade in urothelial cancer. Libraries were prepared by immunoSEQ multiplex PCR; TCRdb keeps only in-frame clonotypes and omits some of them. The sample lists about 53,000 clones; roughly 85% were seen once. Time point of the sample: pretreatment peripheral blood. This material consisted of PBMCs, taken around atezolizumab (anti-PD-L1) treatment. Receptor source: a woman aged 55-75 years with urothelial cancer.

The chain joins TRBV6-5 to TRBJ1-1; no reliable D call. The V and J ends lost 0 bases and 10 bases respectively, with 12 bases between them. The CDR3 consists of 13 residues. Germline V lookup: CDR1 MNHEY, CDR2 SVGAGI. CDR3 amino acids: CASSYSGENRAFF. CDR3 nucleotide sequence: TGTGCCAGCAGTTACTCCGGGGAAAATCGAGCTTTCTTT.

The chain combines TRBV29-1 with TRBJ2-1; possibly TRBD2 for D (5 bases). Trimming left V 6 bases short and J 0 bases short, with 15 bases between. The CDR3 consists of 15 residues. Looked up from germline, CDR1 is SQVTM and CDR2 is ANQGSEA. CDR3 sequence (DNA): TGCAGCGTCCGCGAAGCGGTGATCTCCTACAATGAGCAGTTCTTC. As protein: CSVREAVISYNEQFF.

This clone was counted only a few times. This rearrangement joins TRBV9 to TRBJ1-1; D is uncertain. V was trimmed by 4 bases and J by 1 base, leaving 17 bases between them. The CDR3 is 16 amino acids. Germline CDR1 SGDLS, CDR2 YYNGEE. CDR3 DNA: TGTGCCAGCAGCCCCCACGGAGGGAAGTCGAACACTGAAGCTTTCTTT. This gives the protein CASSPHGGKSNTEAFF.

The CDR3 nucleotides are TGTGCCAGCTCACCACCGGCAGGGGTTAATTCACCCCTCCACTTT. Translating it yields CASSPPAGVNSPLHF. The chain has TRBV18 and TRBJ1-6; weak D call: TRBD1 (6 bases). Germline V gene data show CDR1 as KGHSH and CDR2 as LQKENI. The CDR3 is made up of 15 amino acids. Deletions cut 0 bases from V and 6 bases from J, with 9 bases between.

The chain couples TRBV7-2 to TRBJ1-1; D not certain. V was shortened by 5 bases and J by 0 bases, with 7 bases between the two germline ends. This CDR3 contains 13 residues. The germline V gene encodes CDR1 SGHTA and CDR2 FQGNSA. DNA of the CDR3: TGTGCCAGCAGCCAGTTTATGAACACTGAAGCTTTCTTT. It encodes CASSQFMNTEAFF.

The chain links TRBV5-6 to TRBJ2-1, with no clear D. The germline V gene encodes CDR1 SGHDT and CDR2 YYEEEE. The CDR3 runs 13 residues. V gave up 0 bases and J gave up 7 bases, with 8 bases separating them. CDR3 in DNA: TGTGCCAGCAGCTTGGACAGCAGAAATGAGCAGTTCTTC. Translated, it gives CASSLDSRNEQFF.

V usage is TRBV5-4 and J usage is TRBJ1-1; 10 bases align to TRBD1. CDR3 size: 18 residues. V lost 6 bases, J lost 3 bases, and 17 bases stayed unmatched. CDR1 and CDR2 from the germline V gene are SGHNT and YYREEE (reference sequence). The CDR3 DNA reads as TGTGCCAGCAAGGGGATGGAAAGGCTTGGACAGGGGGACACTGAAGCTTTCTTT. It yields the protein CASKGMERLGQGDTEAFF.

The chain recombines TRBV5-8 with TRBJ2-7; possible D gene TRBD1, 6 bases. Trimming left V 0 bases short and J 4 bases short, with 17 bases between. Germline CDR1 is SGHTS and CDR2 is YDEGEE. This CDR3 contains 16 residues. CDR3 sequence: CASSLEPGHGLYEQYF. The CDR3 nucleotides read TGTGCCAGCAGCTTGGAACCGGGACACGGTTTGTACGAGCAGTACTTC.

This clone was counted a single time. This chain connects TRBV18 to TRBJ2-3, with 7 bases matching TRBD2. The CDR3 runs 17 residues. V lost 1 base, J lost 2 bases, and 9 bases stayed unmatched. CDR1 is KGHSH and CDR2 is LQKENI in the germline V gene. CDR3 sequence (DNA): TGTGCCAGCTCACCACGAGGCGGGAGTTGGGACACAGATACGCAGTATTTT. Protein: CASSPRGGSWDTDTQYF.

The gene calls are TRBV15 and TRBJ2-1; possibly TRBD1 for D (5 bases). The CDR3 loop spans 18 amino acids. The V gene lost 0 bases and the J gene lost 6 bases, with 21 bases spanning the gap. Germline V CDR1 and CDR2: LNHNV, YYDKDF (reference sequence). CDR3 residues: CATSREGVGQGVVNEQFF. CDR3 DNA sequence: TGTGCCACCAGCAGAGAGGGCGTGGGGCAGGGTGTTGTCAATGAGCAGTTCTTC.

The V call is TRBV5-1, the J call TRBJ2-1, with TRBD2 matching over 9 bases. Germline CDR1 and CDR2: SGHRS and YFSETQ. V was clipped by 4 bases and J by 8 bases; unmatched bases: 7. The CDR3 runs to 14 residues. In DNA form, the CDR3 reads TGCGCCAGCAGCCTGCGGGAGGGCCCCCATGAGCAGTTCTTC. It translates to CASSLREGPHEQFF.

The chain is built from TRBV10-3 and TRBJ2-1, with unresolved D. This CDR3 is 15 amino acids long. V lost 4 bases and J lost 8, with 18 bases in between. Germline lookup yields CDR1 ENHRY and CDR2 SYGVKD. CDR3 amino acids: CAISVSASTNDEQFF. The DNA for the CDR3 is TGTGCCATCAGTGTTTCGGCTAGTACGAATGATGAGCAGTTCTTC.

In this sample, this clone turned up a few times. V gene TRBV9 combines with J gene TRBJ1-2, with 10 positions matching TRBD1. This CDR3 has 14 residues. With 2 bases clipped from V and 3 bases from J, the junction kept 1 base outside the gene matches. Germline lookup yields CDR1 SGDLS and CDR2 YYNGEE. The CDR3 region is CASSVGTGDYGYTF. The DNA for the CDR3 is TGTGCCAGCAGCGTTGGGACAGGGGACTATGGCTACACCTTC.

The chain couples TRBV5-6 to TRBJ2-3; D possibly corresponds to TRBD2 (7 bases). Germline V gene lookup returns CDR1 SGHDT and CDR2 YYEEEE. The CDR3 totals 17 residues. Trimming pared 1 base from V and 0 bases from J, leaving 15 bases between. The DNA of the CDR3 is TGTGCCAGCAGCTTGCGAGGGGGGGTTACTAGCACAGATACGCAGTATTTT. This sequence encodes CASSLRGGVTSTDTQYF.

CDR3 nucleotides: TGTGCCAGCAGTTTATCTCGGACTAGTTACGAGCAGTACTTC. Its translation: CASSLSRTSYEQYF. The rearrangement uses TRBV27 and TRBJ2-7; 7 nucleotides align to TRBD2. This CDR3 is built from 14 residues. CDR1 MNHEY and CDR2 SMNVEV come from the germline V gene (reference sequence). Trimming took 0 bases from V and 4 from J; bases not matched to a gene: 3.

This clone was observed a single time. The chain carries TRBV21-1 and TRBJ2-7; the D call of TRBD2 is as the table states it, not checked on the DNA. TRBV21-1 is tagged as a pseudogene. This CDR3 is 21 amino acids long. CDR3 nucleotide sequence: TGTGCCAGCGGGTGGACAGGGGGTGGACTAGCGGGAGGGCCTAGTGTTAACGAGCAGTACTTC. Amino acid sequence: CASGWTGGGLAGGPSVNEQYF.

The gene calls are TRBV5-1 and TRBJ1-1; D might be TRBD1 (5 bases). CDR3 size: 15 residues. V was clipped by 3 bases and J by 6 bases, with 18 bases between them. In germline, CDR1 is SGHRS, CDR2 YFSETQ. The CDR3 DNA follows: TGCGCCAGCAGCTCCCCCGGGACTACATCGGCTGAAGCTTTCTTT. This gives the protein CASSSPGTTSAEAFF.

The chain couples TRBV7-2 to TRBJ2-3, with TRBD1 matching over 9 bases. The junction had 15 bases not matched to a gene; V was cut back by 5 bases and J by 15 bases. The CDR3 is made up of 14 amino acids. The germline gives CDR1 SGHTA, CDR2 FQGNSA. The CDR3 nucleotides read TGTGCCAGCAGCCTCTCGCTTGGGGGACAGGGTCGATATTTT. Amino acid sequence: CASSLSLGGQGRYF. The full variable domain, rest sourced from reference TRBV7-2 and TRBJ2-3, is GAGVSQSPSNKVTEKGKDVELRCDPISGHTALYWYRQSLGQGLEFLIYFQGNSAPDKSGLPSDRFSAERTGGSVSTLTIQRTQQEDSAVYLCASSLSLGGQGRYFGPGTRLTVL.

This sequence joins TRBV5-1 and TRBJ2-2; TRBD1 is a possible D gene (5 bases). The CDR3 extends over 15 amino acids. V dropped 2 bases and J dropped 1 base, with 9 bases sitting between them. Germline loops: CDR1 SGHRS, CDR2 YFSETQ. The CDR3, as DNA: TGCGCCAGCAGCTTTTCAGGGCAGAACACCGGGGAGCTGTTTTTT. Protein sequence: CASSFSGQNTGELFF.

The chain links TRBV5-4 to TRBJ1-1, with D tentatively TRBD1 (5 bases). This CDR3 comprises 14 residues. Trimming removed 1 base from V and 1 base from J, with 8 bases in between. The germline CDR1 and CDR2 sequences are SGHNT and YYREEE (reference sequence). CDR3 nucleotides: TGTGCCAGCAGCTTGCAGGGAGGGAACACTGAAGCTTTCTTT. Protein sequence: CASSLQGGNTEAFF.

This rearrangement joins TRBV18 to TRBJ1-5, with D possibly matching TRBD1 (6 bases). CDR1 KGHSH and CDR2 LQKENI come from the germline V gene. This CDR3 has 16 residues. Trimming left V 1 base short and J 2 bases short, with 12 bases between. The CDR3 DNA reads as TGTGCCAGCTCACCACGAAGGGGGAGCGGCAATCAGCCCCAGCATTTT. Residues: CASSPRRGSGNQPQHF.

This chain uses TRBV14 with TRBJ2-5, with TRBD2 identical over 8 bases. Germline V gene sequence: CDR1 SGHDN, CDR2 FVKESK. The CDR3 has 15 amino acids. V lost 4 bases, J lost 2 bases, and 6 bases stayed unmatched. This CDR3 is CASSPRLALQETQYF. The CDR3 DNA sequence: TGTGCCAGCAGCCCAAGACTAGCGCTTCAAGAGACCCAGTACTTC.

This chain links TRBV7-3 with TRBJ2-5; D gene uncertain. Per the germline V gene, CDR1 is SGHTA and CDR2 is FQGTGA. This CDR3 is 14 amino acids long. V lost 1 base to trimming and J lost 2 bases, with 8 bases between them. CDR3 sequence (DNA): TGTGCCAGCAGCTTAAGGCTTATACAAGAGACCCAGTACTTC. Amino acids: CASSLRLIQETQYF.

The chain couples TRBV11-3 to TRBJ2-3, with 11 bases lining up with TRBD2. Germline-derived CDR1 and CDR2 are SGHNT and YENEEA. After removal of 5 bases from V and 2 bases from J, the junction contained 6 bases not matched to a gene. This CDR3 spans 16 amino acids. CDR3 in DNA: TGTGCCAGCAGCCTTCGGACTAGCGGGTCCACAGATACGCAGTATTTT. This gives the protein CASSLRTSGSTDTQYF.

The chain links TRBV5-1 to TRBJ1-1; tentative D call: TRBD1 (5 bases). Germline V gene data show CDR1 as SGHRS and CDR2 as YFSETQ. This CDR3 has 15 amino acids. V was clipped by 0 bases and J by 5 bases, with 14 bases between them. CDR3 protein: CASSLGGPGGTEAFF. In DNA, the CDR3 is TGCGCCAGCAGCTTGGGGGGACCCGGGGGAACTGAAGCTTTCTTT.

A single count supports this clone. V and J are TRBV25-1 and TRBJ2-5, with 10 bases matching TRBD2. CDR1 and CDR2 from the germline V gene are MGHDK and SYGVNS. This CDR3 has 15 residues. V shed 8 bases and J 2 bases; nucleotides not matched to a gene: 8. The CDR3 DNA follows: TGTGCCAGCTCCAACCTAGCGGGGGTTCAAGAGACCCAGTACTTC. Amino acids: CASSNLAGVQETQYF.

V is TRBV4-1 and J is TRBJ2-7; D not resolved. The CDR3 spans 16 residues. Germline V gene data show CDR1 as MGHRA and CDR2 as YSYEKL. Trimming took 1 base from V and 3 from J, leaving 16 bases between them. The CDR3 bases are TGCGCCAGCAGCCAAGTGCTGAGAGGTTATGGCTACGAGCAGTACTTC. Its translation: CASSQVLRGYGYEQYF.